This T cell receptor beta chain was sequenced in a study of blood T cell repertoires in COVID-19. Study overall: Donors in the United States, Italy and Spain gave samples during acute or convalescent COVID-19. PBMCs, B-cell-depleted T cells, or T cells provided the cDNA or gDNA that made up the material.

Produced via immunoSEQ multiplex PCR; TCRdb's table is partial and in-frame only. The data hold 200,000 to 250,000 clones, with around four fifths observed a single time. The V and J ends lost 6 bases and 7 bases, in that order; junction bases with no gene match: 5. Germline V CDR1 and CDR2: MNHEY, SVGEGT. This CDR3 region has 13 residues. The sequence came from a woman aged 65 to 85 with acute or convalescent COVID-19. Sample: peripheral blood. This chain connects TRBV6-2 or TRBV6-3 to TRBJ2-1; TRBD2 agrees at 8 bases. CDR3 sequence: CASSRTSWNEQFF. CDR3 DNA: TGTGCCAGCAGCCGGACTAGCTGGAATGAGCAGTTCTTC.